The 8 T cell receptor beta chains reported below all come from one sample, sequenced in a study of CD8+ T cells in alopecia areata. Treatment of the sample: oral pan-JAK inhibitor, 5-10 mg twice daily. Isolated RNA was reverse transcribed into cDNA used as the sequencing template. Method: immunoSEQ multiplex PCR; TCRdb's copy keeps in-frame clones and lacks some. The sample carries approximately 200,000 clones, about three fifths recorded once. The specimen was CD4+ T cells sorted from blood, collected at week 4, from a patient treated with tofacitinib. The origin of the receptors is a human donor with alopecia areata.

The CDR3 protein is CASSFQRERSETQYF. The CDR3, as DNA: TGTGCCAGCAGTTTCCAGCGAGAGAGGAGCGAGACCCAGTACTTC. This chain connects TRBV27 to TRBJ2-5; D not resolved. V was shortened by 3 bases and J by 5 bases, with 16 bases between the two germline ends. This CDR3 is 15 amino acids long. CDR1 and CDR2 from the germline V gene are MNHEY and SMNVEV (reference sequence).

The chain carries TRBV11-3 and TRBJ2-7, with TRBD2 matching over 7 bases. The J segment lost 4 bases and the V segment lost 4 bases, leaving 4 bases of the junction unmatched. Germline assignment: CDR1 SGHNT and CDR2 YENEEA. The CDR3 is 13 amino acids. The CDR3, as DNA: TGTGCCAGCAGCTCCAGCGGGGCATACGAGCAGTACTTC. Residues: CASSSSGAYEQYF.

This chain uses TRBV5-1 with TRBJ2-5; D is possibly TRBD1 (5 bases). The CDR3 length is 14 residues. Germline CDR1 is SGHRS and CDR2 is YFSETQ. V was shortened by 5 bases and J by 7 bases, with 18 bases between the two germline ends. CDR3 sequence reads: CASSYGDSTGTQYF. For the CDR3, the DNA is TGCGCCAGCAGTTATGGAGACAGCACTGGGACCCAGTACTTC.

This chain uses TRBV5-1 with TRBJ2-1; the D gene is possibly TRBD2 (5 bases). Trimming shortened V by 2 bases and J by 0 bases, and 15 bases separated the two germline ends. CDR3 length: 17 residues. The germline gives CDR1 SGHRS, CDR2 YFSETQ. The CDR3 region has the DNA TGCGCCAGCAGCTTACGGGGTGTGGTGTACTCCTACAATGAGCAGTTCTTC. It specifies CASSLRGVVYSYNEQFF.

The gene calls are TRBV29-1 and TRBJ1-1; D remains unclear. V lost 1 base and J lost 1, with 7 bases in between. Germline V gene sequence: CDR1 SQVTM, CDR2 ANQGSEA. This CDR3 region has 13 residues. The CDR3 is CSVEVPGNTEAFF. Written as DNA, the CDR3 is TGCAGCGTTGAAGTCCCGGGGAACACTGAAGCTTTCTTT. The complete variable domain, with remaining parts taken from reference TRBV29-1 and TRBJ1-1, reads SAVISQKPSRDICQRGTSLTIQCQVDSQVTMMFWYRQQPGQSLTLIATANQGSEATYESGFVIDKFPISRPNLTFSTLTVSNMSPEDSSIYLCSVEVPGNTEAFFGQGTRLTVV.

J is TRBJ1-6 and V is TRBV6-5; a weak D match, TRBD1 (6 bases). Trimming left V 6 bases short and J 7 bases short, with 13 bases between. Germline V lookup: CDR1 MNHEY, CDR2 SVGAGI. CDR3 size: 14 residues. The CDR3 DNA follows: TGTGCCAGCAGCCGGACAGTGGGCAATTCACCCCTCCACTTT. This sequence encodes CASSRTVGNSPLHF.

Written as DNA, the CDR3 is TGTGCCAGCAGCGGCAGGGATCACTCCTACGAGCAGTACTTC. It specifies CASSGRDHSYEQYF. The chain couples TRBV4-2 to TRBJ2-7; maybe TRBD1 (5 bases). In germline, CDR1 is LGHNA, CDR2 YNFKEQ. The length of the CDR3 is 14 residues. Between the trimmed V and J ends, which lost 5 bases and 0 bases, there was a span of 11 bases.

The rearrangement uses TRBV29-1 and TRBJ1-1; no clear D. The CDR3 loop spans 12 amino acids. CDR1 is SQVTM, CDR2 ANQGSEA, per germline. Between the trimmed V and J ends, which lost 4 bases and 5 bases, there was a span of 11 bases. DNA for the CDR3: TGCAGCGTTGGGGCACTCGGGACTGAAGCTTTCTTT. The encoded protein is CSVGALGTEAFF.